This T cell receptor beta chain appears in the sequencing data of a study of T cell repertoires in cytomegalovirus infection. Across the whole study: An indication of both CMV infection and matching HLA type came from public TCR beta signatures.

This clonotype was seen ten or more times. Its cognate antigen is unknown. V was trimmed by 5 bases and J by 0 bases, leaving 8 bases between them. This CDR3 contains 14 residues. Per germline, CDR1 SGHNT and CDR2 YYREEE (reference sequence). TCRdb redid the calling of the reads with MiXCR, one entry per CDR3 protein. The data contain over 100,000 distinct CDR3 sequences, 10% of them singletons. The sequence derives from a human donor in good health (CMV status not recorded). Some clones in this sample may be carry-over from other donors' samples. Material for sequencing was PBMCs, sequenced either directly or after in vitro stimulation (not recorded which). The chain recombines TRBV5-4 with TRBJ2-2; D remains ambiguous. CDR3 DNA: TGTGCCAGCAGGATGGGGACGAACACCGGGGAGCTGTTTTTT. It encodes CASRMGTNTGELFF.